This T cell receptor beta chain was identified during a study of blood T cell repertoires in COVID-19. Germline V CDR1 and CDR2: LNHDA, SQIVND (reference sequence). Trimming at V came to 1 base and at J to 9 bases, leaving 1 base not matched to a gene. The CDR3 totals 15 residues. Only in-frame clones appear in the TCRdb table, and some are missing; sequencing was by immunoSEQ multiplex PCR. The table records around 140,000 clones, 87% of them present only once. This sequence joins TRBV19 and TRBJ2-1; 15 nucleotides align to TRBD2. This TCR came from a man in his fifties or sixties with active COVID-19. What was sequenced was peripheral blood. The CDR3 DNA is TGTGCCAGTAGTATAGCGGGACTAGCGGGGGGTGAGCAGTTCTTC. This codes for CASSIAGLAGGEQFF.